A selection of T cell receptor beta chains follows, all from one sample in a study of blood T cell repertoires in COVID-19. This table comes from immunoSEQ multiplex PCR, and its TCRdb copy is limited to in-frame clones, with some not included. This repertoire shows approximately 180,000 clones, approximately 90% found once; its top ten account for under 5%. The sequencing sample was made of peripheral blood. Source of these receptors: a human donor in a cohort sampled during active COVID-19. Both conserved end residues are part of each CDR3. D genes are given only for firm matches. Clone sizes are given selectively: once, few, many, or a class where the clone is expanded.

d_gene,v_gene,j_gene,abundance,CDR3aa,CDR3nt
TRBD2,TRBV7-9,TRBJ2-1,.,CASSSRTSGNNEQFF,TGTGCCAGCAGCTCTAGGACTAGCGGCAACAATGAGCAGTTCTTC
.,TRBV12-5,TRBJ1-1,.,CASGSQGNTEAFF,TGTGCTAGTGGATCACAGGGGAACACTGAAGCTTTCTTT
.,TRBV4-2,TRBJ2-7,.,CASSQDGAEGYEQYF,TGTGCCAGCAGCCAAGATGGAGCGGAGGGGTACGAGCAGTACTTC
.,TRBV29-1,TRBJ2-7,.,CSVLAGNVEQYF,TGCAGCGTGCTGGCAGGGAATGTCGAGCAGTACTTC
.,TRBV2,TRBJ2-3,.,CASSEAWTSTDTQYF,TGTGCCAGCAGTGAAGCGTGGACTAGCACAGATACGCAGTATTTT
TRBD2,TRBV10-3,TRBJ2-7,.,CASRTSGDTYEQYF,TGTGCCAGTCGGACTAGCGGGGATACCTACGAGCAGTACTTC
TRBD2,TRBV24-1,TRBJ2-1,.,CATSDSGLAGVNEQFF,TGTGCCACCAGTGATTCGGGACTAGCGGGAGTCAATGAGCAGTTCTTC
.,TRBV4-1,TRBJ1-1,.,CASSHVLRGVTEAFF,TGCGCCAGCAGCCACGTTCTTCGGGGGGTCACTGAAGCTTTCTTT
TRBD1,TRBV27,TRBJ1-1,.,CASRGRQGNTEAFF,TGTGCCAGCAGGGGGAGACAGGGGAACACTGAAGCTTTCTTT
TRBD1,TRBV5-5,TRBJ2-5,.,CASSTVTRQGAGRETQYF,TGTGCCAGCAGCACGGTCACAAGACAGGGGGCGGGAAGAGAGACCCAGTACTTC
.,TRBV11-2,TRBJ1-1,.,CASSLDVSNTEAFF,TGTGCCAGCAGCTTAGATGTCTCGAACACTGAAGCTTTCTTT
.,TRBV7-2,TRBJ2-7,.,CASSEREYGQINYEQYF,TGTGCCAGCAGCGAGAGAGAGTATGGACAGATTAACTACGAGCAGTACTTC
.,TRBV7-8,TRBJ2-7,.,CASSFLGSSYGQYF,TGTGCCAGCAGCTTCCTTGGGAGCTCCTACGGGCAGTACTTC
TRBD2,TRBV3-1/TRBV3-2,TRBJ2-2,.,CASSPGLAGVGGELFF,TGTGCCAGCAGCCCCGGACTAGCGGGAGTTGGCGGGGAGCTGTTTTTT
TRBD2,TRBV4-2,TRBJ2-1,.,CASSQASGMLNNEQFF,TGTGCCAGCAGCCAAGCTAGCGGGATGTTAAACAATGAGCAGTTCTTC
.,TRBV19,TRBJ2-2,.,CASSIDLGRAFTGELFF,TGTGCCAGTAGTATAGATCTCGGCAGGGCCTTCACCGGGGAGCTGTTTTTT
TRBD2,TRBV30,TRBJ2-4,.,CAWSFPKTSGENIQYF,TGTGCCTGGAGTTTCCCTAAGACTAGCGGAGAAAACATTCAGTACTTC
TRBD1,TRBV19,TRBJ2-3,.,CASTQTGRDTQYF,TGTGCCAGTACCCAGACAGGGCGGGATACGCAGTATTTT
TRBD2,TRBV19,TRBJ2-3,.,CASSYMTSGRRTDTQYF,TGTGCCAGTAGTTACATGACTAGCGGGAGGAGGACAGATACGCAGTATTTT
TRBD2,TRBV5-6,TRBJ2-3,.,CASSLLAGGHAATQYF,TGTGCCAGCAGCTTGCTAGCGGGGGGCCATGCGGCTACGCAGTATTTT
.,TRBV9,TRBJ2-1,.,CASSVYGHANEQFF,TGTGCCAGCAGCGTTTACGGACACGCCAATGAGCAGTTCTTC
.,TRBV2,TRBJ1-5,.,CASRAPGGNQPQHF,TGTGCCAGCAGGGCCCCCGGAGGCAATCAGCCCCAGCATTTT
.,TRBV29-1,TRBJ1-2,once,CSVDFQDYGYTF,TGCAGCGTTGATTTTCAGGACTATGGCTACACCTTC
.,TRBV2,TRBJ1-1,.,CASQRAMNTEAFF,TGTGCCAGCCAGCGGGCCATGAACACTGAAGCTTTCTTT
TRBD1,TRBV5-1,TRBJ2-3,.,CASSSMPGTGRTDTQYF,TGCGCCAGCAGCTCGATGCCCGGGACAGGGAGGACAGATACGCAGTATTTT
.,TRBV7-9,TRBJ1-6,.,CASSLDGQHNSPLHF,TGTGCCAGCAGCTTAGACGGACAACATAATTCACCCCTCCACTTT
TRBD2,TRBV28,TRBJ2-2,.,CASRPGGSTDTGELFF,TGTGCCAGCCGCCCCGGCGGGAGCACGGACACCGGGGAGCTGTTTTTT
.,TRBV21-1,TRBJ2-7,.,CASSKVVQHYEQYF,TGTGCCAGCAGCAAAGTTGTACAGCACTACGAGCAGTACTTC
.,TRBV29-1,TRBJ1-2,.,CSVLAMNYGYTF,TGCAGCGTACTAGCAATGAACTATGGCTACACCTTC
.,TRBV9,TRBJ2-2,.,CASSVAGTPNTGELFF,TGTGCCAGCAGCGTAGCCGGGACTCCGAACACCGGGGAGCTGTTTTTT
.,TRBV11-2,TRBJ2-7,.,CASSLIQRTSSYEQYF,TGTGCCAGCAGCTTAATTCAGCGGACCAGCTCCTACGAGCAGTACTTC
.,TRBV7-2,TRBJ2-7,.,CASSFRVGTYEQYF,TGTGCCAGCAGCTTCAGGGTAGGGACCTACGAGCAGTACTTC
TRBD2,TRBV5-8,TRBJ2-3,.,CASSLGLAGGLSTDTQYF,TGTGCCAGCAGCTTGGGACTAGCGGGGGGGCTGAGCACAGATACGCAGTATTTT
.,TRBV12-5,TRBJ2-1,.,CASGLDRNEQFF,TGTGCTAGTGGTTTGGATAGAAATGAGCAGTTCTTC
TRBD1,TRBV2,TRBJ2-7,.,CANSGTGLIYEQYF,TGTGCCAACTCCGGGACAGGGTTGATCTACGAGCAGTACTTC
.,TRBV20-1,TRBJ2-3,.,CSASWGLAPDTQYF,TGCAGTGCTAGTTGGGGGCTAGCTCCGGATACGCAGTATTTT
.,TRBV5-1,TRBJ1-6,.,CASSIEGSYNSPLHF,TGCGCCAGCAGCATAGAGGGCTCCTATAATTCACCCCTCCACTTT
TRBD1,TRBV25-1,TRBJ2-7,.,CASSSPETGVYEQYF,TGTGCCAGCAGCTCTCCGGAGACAGGGGTTTACGAGCAGTACTTC
TRBD1,TRBV2,TRBJ2-7,.,CASSEKTGGFYEQYF,TGTGCCAGCAGTGAAAAGACAGGGGGCTTCTACGAGCAGTACTTC
TRBD2,TRBV7-2,TRBJ2-3,.,CASSARSGGVPHTDTQYF,TGTGCCAGCAGCGCCCGTAGCGGGGGGGTCCCTCACACAGATACGCAGTATTTT
.,TRBV28,TRBJ2-4,.,CASSSPDRDKNIQYF,TGTGCCAGCAGTTCCCCCGATCGGGACAAAAACATTCAGTACTTC
.,TRBV10-1,TRBJ2-1,.,CASRQGRHEQFF,TGCGCCAGCAGACAGGGGAGGCATGAGCAGTTCTTC
TRBD2,TRBV7-8,TRBJ2-5,once,CASSFPAGGKETQYF,TGTGCCAGCAGCTTCCCCGCGGGGGGGAAAGAGACCCAGTACTTC
TRBD1,TRBV30,TRBJ2-5,.,CAWDTGDQETQYF,TGTGCCTGGGATACAGGGGACCAAGAGACCCAGTACTTC
TRBD1,TRBV30,TRBJ1-2,once,CASTGSVDYTF,TGTGCCTCGACAGGGTCTGTAGACTACACCTTC
.,TRBV30,TRBJ1-2,.,CAWKEGIYGYTF,TGTGCCTGGAAGGAGGGGATATATGGCTACACCTTC
TRBD2,TRBV2,TRBJ2-2,.,CASSPSGGRNTGELFF,TGTGCCAGCAGCCCTAGCGGAGGACGGAACACCGGGGAGCTGTTTTTT
TRBD2,TRBV27,TRBJ2-5,.,CASALRLAVGETQYF,TGTGCCAGCGCTCTACGACTAGCGGTGGGCGAGACCCAGTACTTC
TRBD2,TRBV9,TRBJ2-7,.,CASSVNGGSSYEQYF,TGTGCCAGCAGCGTAAATGGCGGGAGTTCTTACGAGCAGTACTTC
.,TRBV1,TRBJ2-5,.,CTSRTKLTSGGETQYF,TGCACCAGCAGAACTAAACTCACTAGCGGGGGGGAGACCCAGTACTTC
TRBD2,TRBV10-3,TRBJ2-3,.,CAMQREVGTDTQYF,TGTGCCATGCAGCGGGAGGTAGGCACAGATACGCAGTATTTT
.,TRBV9,TRBJ2-1,.,CASSVGGGYNEQFF,TGTGCCAGCAGCGTAGGAGGTGGGTACAATGAGCAGTTCTTC
TRBD2,TRBV3-1/TRBV3-2,TRBJ2-5,.,CASTAGGVRKETQYF,TGTGCCAGTACGGCGGGGGGCGTCCGAAAAGAGACCCAGTACTTC
TRBD1,TRBV3-1/TRBV3-2,TRBJ2-7,.,CASSLGVSGTGVEQYF,TGTGCCAGCAGCCTGGGGGTGTCTGGGACAGGGGTCGAGCAGTACTTC
TRBD1,TRBV7-2,TRBJ1-2,once,CASSSRTGPLWGYTF,TGTGCCAGCAGTTCTAGGACAGGGCCCTTGTGGGGCTACACCTTC